The 28 T cell receptor beta chains reported below all come from one sample, sequenced in a study of Ad26.COV2.S vaccination and SARS-CoV-2 variants. The treatment is: 15 to 20 received Ad26.COV2.S at low or high dose, single or two shots; 5 received placebo; per-sample allocation not given. Samples came from day 63 after the first vaccine or placebo injection. Libraries were prepared by immunoSEQ multiplex PCR; TCRdb keeps only in-frame clonotypes and omits some of them. The table has some 290,000 clones, around 81% seen once. Sequencing was performed on peripheral blood, taken in a trial of Ad26.COV2.S vaccine versus placebo. The receptors come from a person between 18 and 59 years old who received the Ad26.COV2.S COVID-19 vaccine or a placebo.

The genes are TRBV12-3 or TRBV12-4 and TRBJ2-2; D not certain. Trimming cost V 7 bases and J 6 bases, with 6 bases left between them. The CDR3 runs 11 residues. Here the CDR3 DNA reads TGTGCCAGCAAAAACCCCGGGGAGCTGTTTTTT. Translation: CASKNPGELFF.

V gene TRBV5-1 combines with J gene TRBJ1-2; tentatively, D is TRBD1 (6 bases). CDR3 size: 12 residues. With 4 bases removed from V and 5 bases from J, the gap between germline ends came to 9 bases. From germline, CDR1 is SGHRS and CDR2 YFSETQ. The CDR3 loop is CASSRTAYGYTF. The CDR3, as DNA: TGCGCCAGCAGCCGGACAGCTTATGGCTACACCTTC.

J is TRBJ1-1 and V is TRBV6-4; no definite D call. V lost 7 bases to trimming and J lost 1 base, with 10 bases between them. This CDR3 contains 13 residues. Per the germline V gene, CDR1 is MRHNA and CDR2 is SNTAGT. The CDR3 region has the DNA TGTGCCAGCATTCGACCGAGGAACACTGAAGCTTTCTTT. This sequence encodes CASIRPRNTEAFF.

The chain combines TRBV25-1 with TRBJ2-3; D is undetermined. Germline V gene lookup returns CDR1 MGHDK and CDR2 SYGVNS. Deletions cut 5 bases from V and 2 bases from J, with 17 bases between. The CDR3 has 16 amino acids. The CDR3 spells CASSQALLPHTDTQYF. The CDR3 DNA is TGTGCCAGCAGTCAGGCACTCCTTCCTCACACAGATACGCAGTATTTT.

The genes are TRBV19 and TRBJ2-3, with D possibly being TRBD2 (6 bases). CDR1 and CDR2 (germline): LNHDA, SQIVND (reference sequence). The CDR3 sequence is 16 residues long. Trimming cost V 3 bases and J 0 bases, with 13 bases left between them. Here the CDR3 DNA reads TGTGCCAGTAGTATGGTCCCGGGACTCAGCACAGATACGCAGTATTTT. Encoded protein: CASSMVPGLSTDTQYF.

This clone was seen only a few times. The chain joins TRBV3-1 (or the pseudogene TRBV3-2) to TRBJ1-1, with D possibly TRBD1 on 5 matching bases. V lost 4 bases and J lost 4, with 13 bases in between. Germline lookup yields CDR1 LGHDT and CDR2 YNNKEL (reference sequence). The CDR3 has 14 residues. CDR3 nucleotides: TGTGCCAGCAGCCCTGGGGGGGGGATCACTGAAGCTTTCTTT. It translates to CASSPGGGITEAFF.

This clone was seen only once. The J gene is TRBJ2-2, the V gene TRBV18; D remains ambiguous. The ends were cut back, 0 bases at V and 1 base at J, with 9 bases in the middle. The CDR3 is made up of 16 amino acids. In germline, CDR1 is KGHSH, CDR2 LQKENI. This CDR3 reads CASSPPGRENTGELFF. CDR3 nucleotide sequence: TGTGCCAGCTCACCACCGGGTAGGGAGAACACCGGGGAGCTGTTTTTT.

This chain links TRBV7-3 with TRBJ2-1; D remains ambiguous. Trimming removed 2 bases at V and 6 bases at J, with 5 bases between. The CDR3 has 12 residues. Looked up from germline, CDR1 is SGHTA and CDR2 is FQGTGA. The CDR3 DNA is TGTGCCAGCAGCTTATTCCTCAATGAGCAGTTCTTC. Protein sequence: CASSLFLNEQFF.

The chain joins TRBV9 to TRBJ2-3, with 8 bases fitting TRBD2. The CDR3 sequence is 16 residues long. In germline, CDR1 is SGDLS, CDR2 YYNGEE. J was trimmed by 0 bases and V by 0 bases; bases with no gene match: 3. The CDR3 region is CASSVALAASTDTQYF. CDR3 nucleotide sequence: TGTGCCAGCAGCGTAGCACTAGCGGCTAGCACAGATACGCAGTATTTT.

The chain couples TRBV5-1 to TRBJ2-7, with D possibly being TRBD2 (7 bases). CDR3 length: 17 amino acids. Germline assignment: CDR1 SGHRS and CDR2 YFSETQ. V shed 1 base and J shed 1 base, with 18 bases lying between them. The chain's CDR3 is CASSLPTRGGSSYEQYF. CDR3 coding DNA: TGCGCCAGCAGCTTGCCAACAAGGGGGGGATCTTCCTACGAGCAGTACTTC.

Only one count was recorded for this clone. This rearrangement joins TRBV3-1 (or the pseudogene TRBV3-2) to TRBJ1-5; D gene uncertain. CDR1 and CDR2 (germline): LGHDT, YNNKEL (reference sequence). V lost 0 bases, J lost 6 bases, and 12 bases lay in between. There are 15 residues in the CDR3. The CDR3 region is CASSQDVGRIQPQHF. The CDR3 DNA follows: TGTGCCAGCAGCCAAGATGTGGGTAGGATTCAGCCCCAGCATTTT.

The table lists this clone with a few counts. J is TRBJ1-1 and V is TRBV28; 9 nucleotides agree with TRBD1. The CDR3 spans 14 residues. V lost 6 bases and J lost 6; bases outside the gene matches: 8. Germline values: CDR1 MDHEN, CDR2 SYDVKM. The CDR3 nucleotides read TGTGCCAGCAGGGGGACAGGGAGGAGCCCTGAAGCTTTCTTT. As protein: CASRGTGRSPEAFF. The entire variable domain, with the rest obtained from reference TRBV28 and TRBJ1-1, is as follows: DVKVTQSSRYLVKRTGEKVFLECVQDMDHENMFWYRQDPGLGLRLIYFSYDVKMKEKGDIPEGYSVSREKKERFSLILESASTNQTSMYLCASRGTGRSPEAFFGQGTRLTVV.

V gene TRBV7-2 combines with J gene TRBJ1-2; D not certain. The ends were cut back, 5 bases at V and 5 bases at J, with 18 bases in the middle. There are 15 residues in the CDR3. The germline V gene encodes CDR1 SGHTA and CDR2 FQGNSA. CDR3 nucleotide sequence: TGTGCCAGCAGCACCCCCGGCCGGGGTGGATATGGCTACACCTTC. It encodes CASSTPGRGGYGYTF. The complete variable domain, with remaining parts taken from reference TRBV7-2 and TRBJ1-2, reads GAGVSQSPSNKVTEKGKDVELRCDPISGHTALYWYRQSLGQGLEFLIYFQGNSAPDKSGLPSDRFSAERTGGSVSTLTIQRTQQEDSAVYLCASSTPGRGGYGYTFGSGTRLTVV.

As DNA, the CDR3 is TGTGCCAGCAGTACGATACAGGAGAACACCATATATTTT. Amino acid sequence: CASSTIQENTIYF. The rearrangement uses TRBV28 and TRBJ1-3; the D gene is possibly TRBD1 (5 bases). The germline V and J ends were trimmed by 5 bases and 7 bases, with 12 bases remaining between them. This CDR3 has 13 residues. Germline CDR1 reads MDHEN; CDR2 reads SYDVKM.

The chain links TRBV6-5 to TRBJ2-1, with D uncertain. The CDR3 loop spans 13 amino acids. In germline, CDR1 is MNHEY, CDR2 SVGAGI. Trimming took 2 bases from V and 10 from J, leaving 12 bases between them. For the CDR3, the DNA is TGTGCCAGCAGTTACGGGGAACGTGCGGAGCAGTTCTTC. It codes for CASSYGERAEQFF.

The chain joins TRBV7-8 to TRBJ2-7; the D gene is possibly TRBD2 (6 bases). The ends were cut back, 5 bases at V and 2 bases at J, with 13 bases in the middle. This CDR3 contains 14 residues. The germline CDR1 and CDR2 sequences are SGHVS and FQNEAQ. The chain's CDR3 is CASSVAGSAYEQYF. CDR3 nucleotide sequence: TGTGCCAGCAGCGTGGCGGGGTCGGCCTACGAGCAGTACTTC.

The chain recombines TRBV24-1 with TRBJ2-5, with no clear D. In germline, CDR1 is KGHDR, CDR2 SFDVKD. V was clipped by 4 bases and J by 9 bases, with 8 bases between them. This CDR3 comprises 11 residues. CDR3 amino acids: CATSDPSAQYF. The CDR3 DNA follows: TGTGCCACCAGTGACCCGTCGGCCCAGTACTTC.

The V gene is TRBV9, the J gene TRBJ1-4; D is unclear. V was shortened by 1 base and J by 0 bases, with 7 bases between the two germline ends. There are 15 residues in the CDR3. Per germline, CDR1 SGDLS and CDR2 YYNGEE. This CDR3 is CASSVYGSTNEKLFF. CDR3 sequence (DNA): TGTGCCAGCAGCGTATACGGGTCAACTAATGAAAAACTGTTTTTT.

V is TRBV6-1 and J is TRBJ1-2, with D maybe TRBD1 (5 bases). The CDR3 sequence is 17 residues long. Per the germline V gene, CDR1 is MNHNS and CDR2 is SASEGT. V was cut by 1 base and J by 3 bases, with 18 bases left in between. The CDR3 coding sequence is TGTGCCAGCAGTGAAGAGGGCCGACAGTTGGGGCACTATGGCTACACCTTC. Translated: CASSEEGRQLGHYGYTF.

This chain uses TRBV11-3 with TRBJ2-3, with D unresolved. The CDR3 consists of 18 residues. Germline values: CDR1 SGHNT, CDR2 YENEEA. The V gene lost 2 bases and the J gene lost 8 bases, with 26 bases spanning the gap. In DNA, the CDR3 is TGTGCCAGCAGCTTAATTGCCCCCTCGGGCCCCGCCTCGGGTACGCAGTATTTT. Translating it yields CASSLIAPSGPASGTQYF.

This chain connects TRBV18 to TRBJ2-5; TRBD2 matches at 10 bases. The germline gives CDR1 KGHSH, CDR2 LQKENI. The CDR3 spans 19 residues. V shed 10 bases and J 2 bases; nucleotides not matched to a gene: 22. This chain's CDR3 is CATAYSSSGGFIRQETQYF. Here the CDR3 DNA reads TGTGCCACCGCCTACTCTTCTAGCGGGGGATTTATACGGCAAGAGACCCAGTACTTC.

V and J are TRBV27 and TRBJ1-2; 7 nucleotides agree with TRBD1. This CDR3 has 16 amino acids. V lost 5 bases to trimming and J lost 1 base; unmatched junction nucleotides: 10. Per germline, CDR1 MNHEY and CDR2 SMNVEV (reference sequence). CDR3 in amino acids: CASSKRGTVINYGYTF. In nucleotides, the CDR3 is TGTGCCAGCAGTAAAAGAGGGACAGTTATTAACTATGGCTACACCTTC.

This clone showed up just a few times. V is TRBV25-1 and J is TRBJ2-2; 8 nucleotides match TRBD2. This CDR3 spans 18 amino acids. With V trimmed by 4 bases and J by 4 bases, 14 bases remained unmatched. Germline V gene sequence: CDR1 MGHDK, CDR2 SYGVNS. CDR3 in amino acids: CASSGLPSSGGITGELFF. CDR3 sequence (DNA): TGTGCCAGCAGTGGTCTACCTTCAAGCGGGGGAATCACCGGGGAGCTGTTTTTT.

The chain is built from TRBV12-3 or TRBV12-4 and TRBJ2-5; D could derive from TRBD1 or TRBD2 (5 bases each). The CDR3 length is 12 residues. V was trimmed by 0 bases and J by 9 bases, leaving 8 bases between them. For the CDR3, the DNA is TGTGCCAGCAGTTTAGCGGGGGTGGCCCAGTACTTC. Its translation: CASSLAGVAQYF.

This rearrangement joins TRBV4-1 to TRBJ2-1; D call uncertain. V lost 3 bases, J lost 5 bases, and 14 bases lay in between. In germline, CDR1 is MGHRA, CDR2 YSYEKL. The CDR3 is made up of 15 amino acids. CDR3 in amino acids: CASSHSPDPNNEQFF. DNA of the CDR3: TGCGCCAGCAGCCATTCTCCGGATCCTAACAATGAGCAGTTCTTC.

The chain carries TRBV19 and TRBJ2-7; possibly TRBD1 or TRBD2 for D (5 bases each). This CDR3 is built from 16 residues. Deletions cut 9 bases from V and 2 bases from J, with 23 bases between. Germline values: CDR1 LNHDA, CDR2 SQIVND (reference sequence). As DNA, the CDR3 is TGTGCCAGCACGGGCCTGGGGGAAAAGGGACCCTACGAGCAGTACTTC. It is translated as CASTGLGEKGPYEQYF.

This rearrangement joins TRBV29-1 to TRBJ2-4; D is unresolved. Trimming took off 0 bases at V and 0 bases at J, with 15 bases between the two ends. CDR1 is SQVTM and CDR2 is ANQGSEA in the germline V gene. CDR3 size: 17 residues. CDR3 DNA: TGCAGCGTTGAAGATCGTTCCCTGGGAATAGCCAAAAACATTCAGTACTTC. This sequence encodes CSVEDRSLGIAKNIQYF.

The sample holds a few counts of this clone. The V call is TRBV12-5, the J call TRBJ2-3, with D tentatively TRBD2 (7 bases). In germline, CDR1 is LGHNT, CDR2 FRNRAP. The CDR3 covers 15 residues. V gave up 7 bases and J gave up 0 bases, with 14 bases separating them. This CDR3 reads CASERGGQSTDTQYF. The CDR3 nucleotides read TGTGCTAGTGAGAGGGGGGGCCAGAGCACAGATACGCAGTATTTT.